These T cell receptor beta chains were read from a single sample in a study of blood T cell repertoires in COVID-19. The method was immunoSEQ multiplex PCR; TCRdb's version includes in-frame clones alone and lacks a portion of them. Of fewer than 95,000 clones in the sample, about nine tenths are singletons; the top ten hold 0.47%. What was sequenced was peripheral blood. The source of these receptors is a man in his 60s with acute or convalescent COVID-19. The CDR3 runs from the conserved cysteine through the conserved F or W. The order of the fields is J gene, clone size, D gene, CDR3 length, V gene, CDR3 protein, CDR3 DNA. A D gene is named only where the DNA matches it firmly. Rows may omit the clone size; those that give it use once, few, many or a size class.

TRBJ1-2	-	-	16	TRBV5-1	CASSLAGRTGLDGYTF	TGCGCCAGCAGCTTGGCGGGAAGGACGGGCCTCGATGGCTACACCTTC
TRBJ2-1	-	-	15	TRBV7-3	CASSLMDSTYNEQFF	TGTGCCAGCAGCTTAATGGACAGTACGTACAATGAGCAGTTCTTC
TRBJ1-2	-	-	13	TRBV7-6	CASSLDRIYGYTF	TGTGCCAGCAGCTTAGACAGAATCTATGGCTACACCTTC
TRBJ2-5	few	TRBD2	14	TRBV5-1	CASSFGLGQETQYF	TGCGCCAGCAGCTTCGGACTAGGGCAAGAGACCCAGTACTTC
TRBJ2-7	-	-	13	TRBV6-5	CASSWGSDSEQYF	TGTGCCAGCAGTTGGGGCAGCGACTCCGAGCAGTACTTC
TRBJ1-1	-	-	15	TRBV6-6	CASSYEDRKYTEAFF	TGTGCCAGCAGTTACGAGGACAGAAAGTACACTGAAGCTTTCTTT
TRBJ1-2	-	-	14	TRBV11-2	CASSFSGTDYGYTF	TGTGCCAGCAGCTTTTCCGGGACTGACTATGGCTACACCTTC
TRBJ2-5	-	TRBD2	15	TRBV11-2	CASSFSSGGQETQYF	TGTGCCAGCAGCTTCTCTAGCGGGGGTCAAGAGACCCAGTACTTC
TRBJ1-1	-	-	12	TRBV6-5	CASRWQNTEAFF	TGTGCCAGCAGGTGGCAGAACACTGAAGCTTTCTTT
TRBJ2-2	-	TRBD2	15	TRBV7-9	CATLPSGVNTGELFF	TGTGCCACCTTACCTAGCGGGGTAAACACCGGGGAGCTGTTTTTT
TRBJ2-7	-	-	13	TRBV7-6	CASSRFQNGEQYF	TGTGCCAGCAGCCGTTTCCAAAACGGCGAGCAGTACTTC
TRBJ2-1	-	TRBD1	15	TRBV11-3	CASSHSGTGTNEQFF	TGTGCCAGCAGCCACTCCGGGACAGGGACTAATGAGCAGTTCTTC
TRBJ1-1	-	TRBD1	14	TRBV6-5	CASSHTGVKTEAFF	TGTGCCAGCAGTCATACAGGGGTAAAGACTGAAGCTTTCTTT
TRBJ2-5	-	-	15	TRBV2	CASSEAPWASGTQYF	TGTGCCAGCAGTGAAGCGCCGTGGGCTTCCGGGACCCAGTACTTC
TRBJ2-5	-	TRBD2	17	TRBV5-1	CASSLAGSAGVEETQYF	TGCGCCAGCAGCTTGGCCGGCAGCGCGGGGGTTGAGGAGACCCAGTACTTC
TRBJ1-2	-	TRBD1	13	TRBV24-1	CATSDRTGKGYTF	TGTGCCACCAGTGATAGGACAGGGAAGGGCTACACCTTC
TRBJ2-7	-	-	13	TRBV12-3/TRBV12-4	CASTRTGFREQYF	TGTGCCAGCACCCGAACAGGGTTCCGGGAGCAGTACTTC
TRBJ2-1	once	-	13	TRBV11-3	CASSLVRGNEQFF	TGTGCCAGCAGCTTAGTACGAGGGAATGAGCAGTTCTTC
TRBJ2-7	-	-	12	TRBV7-9	CASSNGVFEQYF	TGTGCCAGCAGCAACGGGGTTTTCGAGCAGTACTTC
TRBJ2-7	few	-	15	TRBV4-1	CASSQDPQGHFGQYF	TGCGCCAGCAGCCAAGATCCTCAGGGACATTTTGGGCAGTACTTC
TRBJ2-2	-	TRBD2	14	TRBV10-2	CATKPGLFTGELFF	TGCGCCACCAAACCGGGACTATTTACCGGGGAGCTGTTTTTT
TRBJ2-1	-	-	14	TRBV3-1/TRBV3-2	CASSHRTDYNEQFF	TGTGCCAGCAGCCACCGGACAGACTACAATGAGCAGTTCTTC
TRBJ2-5	-	-	12	TRBV6-5	CASNQGGETQYF	TGTGCCAGCAATCAGGGGGGAGAGACCCAGTACTTC
TRBJ1-5	-	TRBD1	16	TRBV5-5	CASSFGGTGINQPQHF	TGTGCCAGCAGCTTCGGTGGGACAGGAATCAATCAGCCCCAGCATTTT
TRBJ2-7	once	-	15	TRBV19	CANSTPVGEIYEQYF	TGTGCCAATAGCACCCCGGTTGGGGAGATCTACGAGCAGTACTTC
TRBJ2-5	once	-	15	TRBV5-4	CASSPAGAISETQYF	TGTGCCAGCAGCCCCGCGGGGGCGATTAGTGAGACCCAGTACTTC
TRBJ1-4	-	-	11	TRBV6-5	CASSSGEKLFF	TGTGCCAGTTCCTCGGGGGAAAAACTGTTTTTT
TRBJ2-1	-	TRBD1	15	TRBV5-4	CASSYRDRMRNEQFF	TGTGCCAGCAGCTACCGGGACAGGATGAGGAATGAGCAGTTCTTC
TRBJ2-5	few	TRBD1	14	TRBV19	CASSIQTGLETQYF	TGTGCCAGTAGTATCCAGACAGGGCTAGAGACCCAGTACTTC
TRBJ1-2	-	-	16	TRBV6-5	CASSYSSVRVGWGYTF	TGTGCCAGCAGTTACTCGAGTGTCAGGGTCGGTTGGGGCTACACCTTC
TRBJ2-5	-	-	13	TRBV12-5	CASGLDLQETQYF	TGTGCTAGTGGTTTGGATTTACAAGAGACCCAGTACTTC
TRBJ1-6	-	-	15	TRBV18	CASSPHHDPGSPLHF	TGTGCCAGCTCACCACATCACGACCCGGGTTCACCCCTCCACTTT
TRBJ2-7	-	-	15	TRBV2	CASSKLSSGPGEQYF	TGTGCCAGCAGTAAGTTAAGTTCTGGTCCGGGTGAGCAGTACTTC
TRBJ2-3	-	TRBD2	15	TRBV5-1	CASGRAGARTDTQYF	TGCGCCAGCGGAAGAGCGGGAGCTCGCACAGATACGCAGTATTTT
TRBJ2-1	once	TRBD2	13	TRBV27	CASRQGTSGEQFF	TGTGCCAGCCGCCAGGGGACTAGTGGTGAGCAGTTCTTC
TRBJ1-2	few	TRBD1	15	TRBV29-1	CSVEDGEGQFYGYTF	TGCAGCGTTGAGGATGGAGAGGGACAGTTCTATGGCTACACCTTC
TRBJ1-2	few	TRBD1	15	TRBV19	CASSLSGQTFYGYTF	TGTGCCAGTAGTCTTTCGGGACAGACCTTCTATGGCTACACCTTC
TRBJ1-2	-	-	13	TRBV19	CASTPNGKDGYTF	TGTGCCAGTACCCCTAACGGGAAGGATGGCTACACCTTC
TRBJ1-2	few	-	15	TRBV30	CAWRFGQGYGYGYTF	TGTGCCTGGAGATTCGGGCAGGGCTATGGGTATGGCTACACCTTC
TRBJ2-7	-	-	11	TRBV20-1	CSARLVYEQYF	TGCAGTGCAAGACTAGTTTACGAGCAGTACTTC
TRBJ2-7	once	-	13	TRBV15	CATSREDGLEQYF	TGTGCCACCAGCAGAGAGGACGGACTGGAGCAGTACTTC
TRBJ1-2	-	TRBD1	14	TRBV6-6	CASSRDRDIEGYTF	TGTGCCAGCAGCCGCGACAGGGATATAGAGGGCTACACCTTC
TRBJ1-1	-	-	12	TRBV2	CASSEGGAEAFF	TGTGCCAGCAGTGAAGGCGGGGCTGAAGCTTTCTTT
TRBJ2-3	-	TRBD2	14	TRBV6-5	CATLSGGAADTQYF	TGTGCCACCCTTAGCGGGGGGGCTGCAGATACGCAGTATTTT
TRBJ2-3	-	TRBD2	14	TRBV13	CASSVRGGTDTQYF	TGTGCCAGCAGCGTGCGGGGGGGGACAGATACGCAGTATTTT
TRBJ2-5	-	TRBD2	16	TRBV5-4	CASSLEPTSGRETQYF	TGTGCCAGCAGCTTGGAACCGACTAGCGGGCGGGAGACCCAGTACTTC
TRBJ2-3	once	TRBD2	15	TRBV3-1/TRBV3-2	CASSQRSGPTDTQYF	TGTGCCAGCAGCCAACGTAGCGGGCCCACAGATACGCAGTATTTT
TRBJ1-4	-	TRBD1	15	TRBV14	CASSLRTGSNEKLFF	TGTGCCAGCAGCCTGCGGACAGGATCTAATGAAAAACTGTTTTTT
TRBJ2-7	once	-	11	TRBV7-8	CASSRTREQYF	TGTGCCAGCAGCCGCACGAGGGAGCAGTACTTC